This TCR beta chain emerged from a study of graft-versus-host responses after intestinal transplantation. Germline V gives CDR1 SNHLY, CDR2 FYNNEI. Between the trimmed V and J ends, which lost 6 bases and 0 bases, there was a span of 9 bases. This CDR3 has 14 residues. The protocol was immunoSEQ multiplex PCR, while the TCRdb copy is restricted to in-frame clones and leaves out a portion. The sample includes under 150,000 clones, 90% to 95% of them seen just once. Of note for this clone: Its cognate antigen is unknown.

The chain has TRBV2 and TRBJ1-3; no firm D call. The sequence was obtained from a human donor who received an intestinal transplant. The sequencing here drew on unstimulated CD4+ T cells sorted from spleen or lymph node cells, taken before intestinal transplant. The CDR3 DNA is TGTGCCAGCAGAGCAGCTTACTCTGGAAACACCATATATTTT. The encoded protein is CASRAAYSGNTIYF.